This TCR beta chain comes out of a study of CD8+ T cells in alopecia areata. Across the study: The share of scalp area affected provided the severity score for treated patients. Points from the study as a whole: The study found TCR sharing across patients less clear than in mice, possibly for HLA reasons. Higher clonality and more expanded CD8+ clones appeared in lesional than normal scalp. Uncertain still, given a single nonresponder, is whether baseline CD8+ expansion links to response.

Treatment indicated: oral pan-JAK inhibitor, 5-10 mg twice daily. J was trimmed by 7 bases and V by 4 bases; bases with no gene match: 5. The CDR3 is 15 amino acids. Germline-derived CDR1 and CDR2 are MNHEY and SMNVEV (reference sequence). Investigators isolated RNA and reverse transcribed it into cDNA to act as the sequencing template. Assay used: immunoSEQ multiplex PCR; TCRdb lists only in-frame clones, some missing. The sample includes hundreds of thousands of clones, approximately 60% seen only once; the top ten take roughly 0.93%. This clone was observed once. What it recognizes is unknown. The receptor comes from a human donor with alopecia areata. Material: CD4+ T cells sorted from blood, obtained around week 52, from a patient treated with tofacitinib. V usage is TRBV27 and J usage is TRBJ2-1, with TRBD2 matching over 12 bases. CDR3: CASSSLAGGRNEQFF. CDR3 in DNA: TGTGCCAGCAGTTCGCTAGCGGGGGGGCGGAATGAGCAGTTCTTC.